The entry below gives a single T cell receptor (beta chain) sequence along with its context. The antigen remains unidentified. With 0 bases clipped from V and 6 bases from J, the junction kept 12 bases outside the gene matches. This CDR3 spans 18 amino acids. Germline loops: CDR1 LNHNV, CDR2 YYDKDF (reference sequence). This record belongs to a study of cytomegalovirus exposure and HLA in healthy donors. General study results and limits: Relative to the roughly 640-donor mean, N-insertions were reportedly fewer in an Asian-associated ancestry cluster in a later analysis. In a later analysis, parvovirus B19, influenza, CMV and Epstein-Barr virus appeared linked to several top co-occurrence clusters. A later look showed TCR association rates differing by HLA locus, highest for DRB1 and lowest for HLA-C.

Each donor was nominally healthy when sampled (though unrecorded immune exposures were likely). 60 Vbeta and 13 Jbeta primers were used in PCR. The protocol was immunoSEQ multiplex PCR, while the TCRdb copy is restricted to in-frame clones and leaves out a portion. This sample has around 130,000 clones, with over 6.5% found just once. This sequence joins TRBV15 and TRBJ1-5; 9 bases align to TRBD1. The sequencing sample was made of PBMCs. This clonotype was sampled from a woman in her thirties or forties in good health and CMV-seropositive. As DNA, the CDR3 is TGTGCCACCAGCAGAGATTCTAACACCGGGACAGGGAGTCAGCCCCAGCATTTT. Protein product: CATSRDSNTGTGSQPQHF.